Presented here are 30 T cell receptor beta chains from one specimen sequenced in a study of STAT3 mutations in large granular lymphocyte leukemia. Their cognate antigens are unknown. Data came from immunoSEQ multiplex PCR; TCRdb stores just in-frame clones and leaves some out. The sample includes almost 25,000 clones, approximately 94% of them seen just once. Study observations and caveats: In T-cell large granular lymphocyte leukemia, about half of patients showed multiple immunodominant subclonotypes.

Input material: peripheral blood mononuclear cells. Receptors originate from a man aged 40-55 years with T-cell large granular lymphocyte leukemia. Some clones in this sample may be carry-over from other donors' samples.

V is TRBV5-4 and J is TRBJ2-5; the match to TRBD2 covers 15 bases. The CDR3 runs 18 residues. Germline V CDR1 and CDR2: SGHNT, YYREEE (reference sequence). J lost 3 bases, V lost 6 bases, and 12 bases had no gene match. This CDR3 is CASTKGTSGGRSKETQYF. Here the CDR3 DNA reads TGTGCCAGCACTAAAGGGACTAGCGGGGGGCGATCAAAAGAGACCCAGTACTTC. The full variable domain, rest sourced from reference TRBV5-4 and TRBJ2-5, is ETGVTQSPTHLIKTRGQQVTLRCSSQSGHNTVSWYQQALGQGPQFIFQYYREEENGRGNFPPRFSGLQFPNYSSELNVNALELDDSALYLCASTKGTSGGRSKETQYFGPGTRLLVL.

This clone has just one count. V and J are TRBV10-2 and TRBJ2-3, with 9 bases matching TRBD1. V gave up 6 bases and J gave up 2 bases; unmatched junction bases: 12. The CDR3 runs to 17 residues. Germline V gene sequence: CDR1 WSHSY, CDR2 SAAADI. CDR3 region: CASRPLGQGGPTDTQYF. The CDR3 DNA follows: TGCGCCAGCAGGCCATTGGGACAGGGAGGCCCCACAGATACGCAGTATTTT.

V is TRBV9 and J is TRBJ2-2, with D tentatively TRBD1 (6 bases). V gave up 4 bases and J gave up 5 bases, with 9 bases separating them. This CDR3 comprises 13 residues. CDR1 is SGDLS, CDR2 YYNGEE, per germline. CDR3 loop: CASSRGGTGELFF. CDR3 nucleotides: TGTGCCAGCAGCCGAGGGGGAACCGGGGAGCTGTTTTTT.

The chain employs TRBV6-5 and TRBJ2-7; 7 bases align to TRBD2. Trimming at V came to 2 bases and at J to 6 bases, leaving 4 bases not matched to a gene. The CDR3 sequence is 13 residues long. Germline CDR1 is MNHEY and CDR2 is SVGAGI. The CDR3: CASSYEGGAEQYF. CDR3 in DNA: TGTGCCAGCAGTTACGAGGGAGGGGCCGAGCAGTACTTC.

The J gene is TRBJ1-1, the V gene TRBV18; 7 bases agree with TRBD1. This CDR3 contains 14 residues. Germline V CDR1 and CDR2: KGHSH, LQKENI. V gave up 5 bases and J gave up 1 base; unmatched junction bases: 4. CDR3 coding DNA: TGTGCCAGCTCAAAGGGACAGCAGAACACTGAAGCTTTCTTT. It codes for CASSKGQQNTEAFF. The complete variable domain, with remaining parts taken from reference TRBV18 and TRBJ1-1, reads NAGVMQNPRHLVRRRGQEARLRCSPMKGHSHVYWYRQLPEEGLKFMVYLQKENIIDESGMPKERFSAEFPKEGPSILRIQQVVRGDSAAYFCASSKGQQNTEAFFGQGTRLTVV.

The J gene is TRBJ1-3, the V gene TRBV5-1; perhaps TRBD1 as D (5 bases). The ends were cut back, 2 bases at V and 4 bases at J, with 16 bases in the middle. Germline lookup yields CDR1 SGHRS and CDR2 YFSETQ. The CDR3 contains 16 residues. The CDR3 reads CASSFSPGTEGNTIYF. The DNA of the CDR3 is TGCGCCAGCAGCTTTAGCCCCGGGACGGAAGGAAACACCATATATTTT.

J is TRBJ1-2 and V is TRBV18, with D possibly being TRBD1 (5 bases). The CDR3 has 18 amino acids. The germline CDR1 and CDR2 sequences are KGHSH and LQKENI. Trimming left V 2 bases short and J 2 bases short, with 21 bases between. This chain's CDR3 is CASSPYRVRRQTNYGYTF. CDR3 bases: TGTGCCAGCTCACCATATCGAGTCCGAAGACAGACGAACTATGGCTACACCTTC.

The chain is built from TRBV5-6 and TRBJ1-6; 9 bases are a match to TRBD1. Germline loops: CDR1 SGHDT, CDR2 YYEEEE. This CDR3 has 15 residues. After removal of 3 bases from V and 6 bases from J, the junction contained 4 bases not matched to a gene. CDR3 nucleotide sequence: TGTGCCAGCAGCTGGTGGGACAGGGTTAATTCACCCCTCCACTTT. Amino acid sequence: CASSWWDRVNSPLHF.

The chain carries TRBV28 and TRBJ1-5; D remains ambiguous. The CDR3 is 12 amino acids. V was cut by 8 bases and J by 4 bases, with 9 bases left in between. Germline CDR1 and CDR2: MDHEN and SYDVKM. The CDR3, as DNA: TGTGCCAGCGGGAGGCCTAATCAGCCCCAGCATTTT. This sequence encodes CASGRPNQPQHF.

This clone was counted between two and nine times. CDR3 residues: CASSLERVSSDTQYF. The CDR3 bases are TGTGCCAGCAGCTTGGAGAGGGTTAGTTCGGATACGCAGTATTTT. The chain combines TRBV5-4 with TRBJ2-3, with D possibly matching TRBD2 (5 bases). Trimming cost V 0 bases and J 6 bases, with 14 bases left between them. The CDR3 runs 15 residues. Germline V gene sequence: CDR1 SGHNT, CDR2 YYREEE (reference sequence).

This clone was seen a single time. The chain links TRBV5-8 to TRBJ1-6, with TRBD1 matching over 7 bases. V gave up 2 bases and J gave up 6 bases; unmatched junction bases: 11. Germline V lookup: CDR1 SGHTS, CDR2 YDEGEE. There are 17 residues in the CDR3. The CDR3 loop is CASSFRTGLPSNSPLHF. In DNA form, the CDR3 reads TGTGCCAGCAGCTTCAGGACAGGACTACCCTCTAATTCACCCCTCCACTTT.

The genes are TRBV7-9 and TRBJ1-2, with a weak D call TRBD1 (5 bases). V dropped 2 bases and J dropped 7 bases, with 8 bases sitting between them. The CDR3 extends over 12 amino acids. Germline CDR1 is SEHNR and CDR2 is FQNEAQ (reference sequence). The CDR3 region has the DNA TGTGCCAGCAGCTTATCTGGGGGTGGCTACACCTTC. Translating gives CASSLSGGGYTF. The full variable domain, with the rest looked up from reference TRBV7-9 and TRBJ1-2, is DTGVSQNPRHKITKRGQNVTFRCDPISEHNRLYWYRQTLGQGPEFLTYFQNEAQLEKSRLLSDRFSAERPKGSFSTLEIQRTEQGDSAMYLCASSLSGGGYTFGSGTRLTVV.

This chain links TRBV4-3 with TRBJ2-6; D possibly matches TRBD1 or TRBD2 (5 bases each). The CDR3 length is 18 residues. V was cut by 2 bases and J by 2 bases, with 16 bases left in between. Germline CDR1 reads LGHNA; CDR2 reads YSLEER. CDR3 amino acids: CASSQRGADGPGANVLTF. The CDR3 DNA is TGCGCCAGCAGCCAACGAGGGGCGGACGGTCCTGGGGCCAACGTCCTGACTTTC.

The rearrangement uses TRBV20-1 and TRBJ1-3; D unresolved. This CDR3 comprises 11 residues. V was clipped by 1 base and J by 3 bases, with 1 base between them. Germline loops: CDR1 DFQATT, CDR2 SNEGSKA (reference sequence). The DNA of the CDR3 is TGCAGTGCTAGAGTTGGAAACACCATATATTTT. Translated, it gives CSARVGNTIYF.

The chain couples TRBV6-1 to TRBJ2-7; D gene unclear. CDR3 length: 11 amino acids. V dropped 2 bases and J dropped 6 bases, with 5 bases sitting between them. Per germline, CDR1 MNHNS and CDR2 SASEGT. CDR3: CASSELGEQYF. DNA of the CDR3: TGTGCCAGCAGTGAATTAGGCGAGCAGTACTTC.

This clone was counted between two and nine times. The rearrangement uses TRBV6-4 and TRBJ2-3; the D gene is possibly TRBD2 (5 bases). Germline loops: CDR1 MRHNA, CDR2 SNTAGT. Deletions cut 0 bases from V and 1 base from J, with 8 bases between. The CDR3 is made up of 15 amino acids. CDR3 sequence reads: CASSDSIGGTDTQYF. CDR3 coding DNA: TGTGCCAGCAGTGACTCGATCGGGGGCACAGATACGCAGTATTTT.

The chain carries TRBV18 and TRBJ2-3, with 7 bases matching TRBD1. The CDR3 spans 16 residues. CDR1 and CDR2 (germline): KGHSH, LQKENI. With V trimmed by 0 bases and J by 2 bases, 5 bases remained unmatched. This CDR3 is CASSPPVTGFTDTQYF. CDR3 bases: TGTGCCAGCTCACCACCTGTGACAGGGTTCACAGATACGCAGTATTTT.

This chain joins TRBV5-4 and TRBJ2-3, with D possibly called TRBD1 or TRBD2 (5 bases each). The germline V and J ends were trimmed by 4 bases and 6 bases, with 18 bases remaining between them. This CDR3 has 15 residues. Per the germline V gene, CDR1 is SGHNT and CDR2 is YYREEE (reference sequence). CDR3 in amino acids: CASSPSGTQADTQYF. The CDR3 nucleotides read TGTGCCAGCAGCCCGTCCGGGACCCAGGCGGATACGCAGTATTTT.

The chain joins TRBV18 to TRBJ1-4; tentatively, D is TRBD1 (6 bases). This CDR3 comprises 17 residues. CDR1 is KGHSH, CDR2 LQKENI, per germline. The V gene lost 2 bases and the J gene lost 8 bases, with 21 bases spanning the gap. The CDR3 DNA sequence: TGTGCCAGCTCACCAGCCCCGCCACAGGGAATGGGCGAAAAACTGTTTTTT. It is translated as CASSPAPPQGMGEKLFF.

V and J are TRBV19 and TRBJ1-1; D gene unclear. The CDR3 spans 12 residues. The germline V and J ends were trimmed by 4 bases and 1 base, with 4 bases remaining between them. CDR1 LNHDA and CDR2 SQIVND come from the germline V gene (reference sequence). The CDR3 nucleotides are TGTGCCAGTAGTAGCCGGAACACTGAAGCTTTCTTT. This sequence encodes CASSSRNTEAFF. Using reference TRBV19 and TRBJ1-1 for the parts outside the CDR3, the full variable domain is DGGITQSPKYLFRKEGQNVTLSCEQNLNHDAMYWYRQDPGQGLRLIYYSQIVNDFQKGDIAEGYSVSREKKESFPLTVTSAQKNPTAFYLCASSSRNTEAFFGQGTRLTVV.

The rearrangement uses TRBV7-2 and TRBJ1-6; D uncertain. With 3 bases removed from V and 3 bases from J, the gap between germline ends came to 9 bases. This CDR3 is 15 amino acids long. The germline gives CDR1 SGHTA, CDR2 FQGNSA. CDR3 region: CASSFVEGYNSPLHF. In DNA form, the CDR3 reads TGTGCCAGCAGCTTTGTGGAGGGCTATAATTCACCCCTCCACTTT.

The V gene is TRBV12-5, the J gene TRBJ1-2; a weak D match, TRBD1 (5 bases). V dropped 1 base and J dropped 5 bases, with 14 bases sitting between them. The CDR3 extends over 15 amino acids. Germline V gene data show CDR1 as LGHNT and CDR2 as FRNRAP. CDR3 DNA sequence: TGTGCTAGTGGTTTGGGGGGTGGGGCCCCATATGGCTACACCTTC. Translated: CASGLGGGAPYGYTF.

The rearrangement uses TRBV6-5 and TRBJ2-2; D uncertain. CDR1 MNHEY and CDR2 SVGAGI come from the germline V gene. V was shortened by 6 bases and J by 1 base, with 9 bases between the two germline ends. CDR3 length: 14 residues. As DNA, the CDR3 is TGTGCCAGCAGCACCGACCGGAACACCGGGGAGCTGTTTTTT. Its protein product is CASSTDRNTGELFF.

CDR3 DNA: TGTGCCAGCAGCCTGATAGGACACGCCGGGACTGAAGCTTTCTTT. Translation: CASSLIGHAGTEAFF. The rearrangement links TRBV13 to TRBJ1-1, with D maybe TRBD1 (5 bases). Germline-derived CDR1 and CDR2 are PRHDT and FYEKMQ (reference sequence). This CDR3 has 15 amino acids. V shed 5 bases and J shed 5 bases, with 18 bases lying between them.

This chain connects TRBV5-5 to TRBJ2-3, with D perhaps matching TRBD1 (5 bases). This CDR3 region has 13 residues. V was clipped by 4 bases and J by 2 bases, with 8 bases between them. CDR1 is SGHKS and CDR2 is YYEKEE in the germline V gene (reference sequence). CDR3 amino acids: CASSPGNTDTQYF. The DNA of the CDR3 is TGTGCCAGCAGCCCAGGGAACACAGATACGCAGTATTTT.

The genes are TRBV5-4 and TRBJ1-2; D not certain. Between the trimmed V and J ends, which lost 0 bases and 6 bases, there was a span of 9 bases. This CDR3 spans 13 amino acids. Germline lookup yields CDR1 SGHNT and CDR2 YYREEE (reference sequence). CDR3 DNA: TGTGCCAGCAGCTTGGATTTGGGTAATGGCTACACCTTC. Amino acid sequence: CASSLDLGNGYTF.

This chain uses TRBV7-2 with TRBJ2-7, with D tentatively TRBD1 or TRBD2 (5 bases each). Germline-derived CDR1 and CDR2 are SGHTA and FQGNSA. V was shortened by 5 bases and J by 3 bases, with 17 bases between the two germline ends. This CDR3 region has 15 residues. CDR3: CASSLPGAGLYEQYF. Written as DNA, the CDR3 is TGTGCCAGCAGCCTACCCGGGGCAGGGCTCTACGAGCAGTACTTC.

CDR3 coding DNA: TGTGCCAGCAGTGAGGGCGGGGGGGCCGGTGAGCAGTTCTTC. Its protein is CASSEGGGAGEQFF. The chain carries TRBV6-4 and TRBJ2-1; 9 nucleotides match TRBD2. V gave up 3 bases and J gave up 9 bases; unmatched junction bases: 6. Germline CDR1 and CDR2: MRHNA and SNTAGT. The CDR3 sequence is 14 residues long.

The chain employs TRBV5-4 and TRBJ1-3; TRBD1 matches 7 bases. CDR1 SGHNT and CDR2 YYREEE come from the germline V gene (reference sequence). The CDR3 extends over 15 amino acids. With 2 bases clipped from V and 0 bases from J, the junction kept 2 bases outside the gene matches. The CDR3, as DNA: TGTGCCAGCAGCTTAGAGGGGGCCTCTGGAAACACCATATATTTT. This sequence encodes CASSLEGASGNTIYF.

The rearrangement joins TRBV18 to TRBJ1-6; TRBD1 is a possible D gene (5 bases). Germline loops: CDR1 KGHSH, CDR2 LQKENI. The CDR3 extends over 18 amino acids. Trimming took 4 bases from V and 0 from J, leaving 16 bases between them. The CDR3 DNA reads as TGTGCCAGCTCACGGGAAGGACGGACAAGCTCCTATAATTCACCCCTCCACTTT. It specifies CASSREGRTSSYNSPLHF.